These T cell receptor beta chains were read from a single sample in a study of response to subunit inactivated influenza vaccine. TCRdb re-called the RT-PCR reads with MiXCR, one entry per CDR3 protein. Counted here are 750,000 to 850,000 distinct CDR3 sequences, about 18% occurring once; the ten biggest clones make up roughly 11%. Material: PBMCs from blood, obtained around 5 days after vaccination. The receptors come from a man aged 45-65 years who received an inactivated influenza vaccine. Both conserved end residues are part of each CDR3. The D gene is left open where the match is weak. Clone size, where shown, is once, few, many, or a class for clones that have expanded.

CASSLEPQADTQYF	TGTGCCAGCAGCTTAGAACCTCAGGCAGATACGCAGTATTTT	-	TRBV7-2	TRBJ2-3	-
CASSGVNYGYTF	TGTGCCAGCAGTGGGGTCAACTATGGCTACACCTTC	few	TRBV28	TRBJ1-2	-
CATPGAGANVLTF	TGTGCCACCCCGGGGGCTGGGGCCAACGTCCTGACTTTC	few	TRBV12-3/TRBV12-4	TRBJ2-6	-
CASTNQGLSYNSPLHF	TGTGCCAGCACCAACCAAGGGCTCTCCTATAATTCACCCCTCCACTTT	few	TRBV6-1	TRBJ1-6	-
CASRKGLAENTGELFF	TGTGCCAGCAGAAAGGGACTAGCGGAGAACACCGGGGAGCTGTTTTTT	many	TRBV5-5	TRBJ2-2	TRBD2
CATSDALRGSEAFF	TGTGCCACCAGTGATGCACTCAGAGGATCTGAAGCTTTCTTT	few	TRBV24-1	TRBJ1-1	-
CASSQKDGLAGGKETQYF	TGTGCCAGCAGCCAAAAAGACGGGCTAGCGGGGGGGAAAGAGACCCAGTACTTC	few	TRBV4-2	TRBJ2-5	TRBD2
CASSQDPTGANVLTF	TGTGCCAGCAGCCAAGATCCAACTGGGGCCAACGTCCTGACTTTC	few	TRBV4-2	TRBJ2-6	-
CASSWGDQPQHF	TGTGCCTCGTCGTGGGGGGATCAGCCCCAGCATTTT	few	TRBV6-1	TRBJ1-5	-
CASGLAYDGVPEQFF	TGTGCTAGTGGTTTGGCTTACGATGGGGTGCCGGAGCAGTTCTTC	few	TRBV12-5	TRBJ2-1	-
CASSRRQNNEQFF	TGTGCCAGCAGTCGACGACAAAACAATGAGCAGTTCTTC	-	TRBV12-3/TRBV12-4	TRBJ2-1	-
CSVEYAPASYEQYF	TGCAGCGTTGAATATGCGCCCGCATCCTACGAGCAGTACTTC	-	TRBV29-1	TRBJ2-7	-
CASSPLNQGTTYEQYF	TGTGCCAGCAGCCCTCTTAATCAGGGGACTACCTACGAGCAGTACTTC	-	TRBV7-9	TRBJ2-7	-
CASSVGQANYGYTF	TGTGCCAGCAGCGTGGGACAGGCTAACTATGGCTACACCTTC	many	TRBV9	TRBJ1-2	TRBD1
CASSLLGASYEQYF	TGTGCCAGCAGTTTACTTGGGGCCTCCTACGAGCAGTACTTC	many	TRBV12-3/TRBV12-4	TRBJ2-7	-
CSASDRSQETQYF	TGCAGTGCTTCGGACAGGAGCCAAGAGACCCAGTACTTC	few	TRBV20-1	TRBJ2-5	TRBD1
CASSLTGLAGPGEQFF	TGTGCCAGCAGTTTAACGGGACTAGCGGGGCCCGGTGAGCAGTTCTTC	once	TRBV6-2/TRBV6-3	TRBJ2-1	TRBD2
CASSLRGPQNTEAFF	TGTGCCAGCAGTCTCAGGGGGCCTCAGAACACTGAAGCTTTCTTT	-	TRBV27	TRBJ1-1	TRBD1
CASSPRGKQNEQFF	TGTGCCAGCAGCCCCCGTGGGAAACAGAATGAGCAGTTCTTC	-	TRBV7-3	TRBJ2-1	-
CASSHRGQGASDTQYF	TGTGCCAGCAGCCATCGTGGACAGGGGGCTTCAGATACGCAGTATTTT	-	TRBV4-2	TRBJ2-3	TRBD1
CSAPRPDLNTGELFF	TGCAGTGCCCCCCGCCCGGATCTAAACACCGGGGAGCTGTTTTTT	many	TRBV20-1	TRBJ2-2	-
CASSLIGQSYEQYF	TGTGCCAGCAGCTTAATAGGACAGTCCTACGAGCAGTACTTC	many	TRBV7-6	TRBJ2-7	-
CAISPSNEQFF	TGTGCCATCAGTCCATCTAATGAGCAGTTCTTC	-	TRBV10-3	TRBJ2-1	-
CASSPLQKINYGYTF	TGTGCCAGCTCACCACTTCAGAAGATCAACTATGGCTACACCTTC	-	TRBV18	TRBJ1-2	-
CAIRGDGENIQYF	TGTGCCATCAGGGGGGACGGAGAAAACATTCAGTACTTC	-	TRBV10-3	TRBJ2-4	-
CASSSWLNTEAFF	TGTGCCAGCAGTTCCTGGTTGAACACTGAAGCTTTCTTT	once	TRBV12-3/TRBV12-4	TRBJ1-1	-
CASSLVPGAGTTDTQYF	TGTGCCAGCAGCTTAGTCCCCGGCGCGGGAACCACAGATACGCAGTATTTT	-	TRBV7-6	TRBJ2-3	-
CASSSWTGGYTEAFF	TGTGCCAGCAGCTCCTGGACAGGGGGCTACACTGAAGCTTTCTTT	few	TRBV7-9	TRBJ1-1	TRBD1
CAISDGGRANYGYTF	TGTGCCATCAGTGATGGGGGAAGGGCAAACTATGGCTACACCTTC	once	TRBV10-3	TRBJ1-2	-
CASSSHPDGEAFF	TGCGCCAGCAGCTCTCACCCGGACGGTGAAGCTTTCTTT	-	TRBV5-1	TRBJ1-1	-
CASSSRDSDDQPQHF	TGTGCCAGCAGCTCGCGGGACTCAGACGATCAGCCCCAGCATTTT	few	TRBV7-2	TRBJ1-5	-
CSARRPGTYEQYF	TGCAGTGCCCGAAGGCCGGGAACCTACGAGCAGTACTTC	few	TRBV20-1	TRBJ2-7	-